This passage covers 26 T cell receptor beta chains from one sample sequenced in a study of blood T cell repertoires in COVID-19. The repertoire was sequenced with immunoSEQ multiplex PCR; TCRdb's copy has only in-frame clones and lacks some. In the table there are about 130,000 clones, 86% of which are singletons. The sample comprised peripheral blood. The receptors originated from a woman in her sixties or seventies with COVID-19, enrolled during active disease.

This clone was counted only a few times. V is TRBV12-3 or TRBV12-4 and J is TRBJ1-1, with D hard to call. Trimming took off 6 bases at V and 0 bases at J, with 8 bases between the two ends. CDR3 size: 13 residues. CDR3 amino acids: CASSPFLNTEAFF. DNA of the CDR3: TGTGCCAGCAGCCCGTTCCTGAACACTGAAGCTTTCTTT.

The rearrangement uses TRBV27 and TRBJ2-3, with 7 nucleotides matching TRBD2. The J segment lost 1 base and the V segment lost 6 bases, leaving 16 bases of the junction unmatched. Germline assignment: CDR1 MNHEY and CDR2 SMNVEV (reference sequence). CDR3 length: 18 amino acids. The CDR3 loop is CASRLRGTGTTGTDTQYF. The CDR3 bases are TGTGCCAGCAGGTTACGGGGTACCGGGACTACAGGCACAGATACGCAGTATTTT.

V gene TRBV5-1 combines with J gene TRBJ1-1, with D uncertain. This CDR3 spans 13 amino acids. V lost 0 bases to trimming and J lost 3 bases, with 6 bases between them. CDR1 SGHRS and CDR2 YFSETQ come from the germline V gene. DNA for the CDR3: TGCGCCAGCAGCTTGGTTGGCCACACTGAAGCTTTCTTT. The encoded protein is CASSLVGHTEAFF.

The chain carries TRBV30 and TRBJ2-3, with TRBD2 as a possible D gene (6 bases). Germline V lookup: CDR1 GTSNPN, CDR2 SVGIG (reference sequence). Trimming pared 2 bases from V and 3 bases from J, leaving 9 bases between. CDR3 length equals 13 residues. The CDR3 reads CAWSLLATDTQYF. CDR3 DNA sequence: TGTGCCTGGAGTCTGCTAGCGACAGATACGCAGTATTTT.

This clone was counted a single time. This chain uses TRBV24-1 with TRBJ1-1; a possible D gene is TRBD1 (5 bases). Germline CDR1 KGHDR, CDR2 SFDVKD. Trimming removed 8 bases at V and 11 bases at J, with 20 bases between. The CDR3 totals 13 residues. Here the CDR3 reads CATTRAEGGAAFF. The CDR3, as DNA: TGTGCCACCACCAGGGCAGAGGGAGGGGCGGCTTTCTTT.

The chain combines TRBV28 with TRBJ1-3; D is uncertain. The germline gives CDR1 MDHEN, CDR2 SYDVKM. V gave up 1 base and J gave up 1 base, with 5 bases separating them. This CDR3 contains 14 residues. This CDR3 is CASSLSSSGNTIYF. CDR3 coding DNA: TGTGCCAGCAGTTTATCGAGTTCTGGAAACACCATATATTTT.

This chain joins TRBV5-8 and TRBJ1-1; 9 bases are shared with TRBD1. The CDR3 is made up of 16 amino acids. V trimming: 1 base; J trimming: 5 bases; junction bases outside the gene matches: 9. CDR1 is SGHTS and CDR2 is YDEGEE in the germline V gene. This chain's CDR3 is CASSLPGQGFTTEAFF. CDR3 in DNA: TGTGCCAGCAGCTTGCCGGGACAGGGTTTTACTACTGAAGCTTTCTTT.

The rearrangement links TRBV30 to TRBJ2-7; the D is unclear. The V gene's germline CDR1 is GTSNPN and CDR2 SVGIG (reference sequence). V was cut by 5 bases and J by 3 bases, with 11 bases left in between. The CDR3 totals 12 residues. The CDR3 protein is CAWGSSGYEQYF. The CDR3 coding sequence is TGTGCCTGGGGGTCCTCCGGCTACGAGCAGTACTTC.

This clone has a handful of counts. V is TRBV10-3 and J is TRBJ1-2; 7 bases match TRBD1. V lost 6 bases to trimming and J lost 5 bases; unmatched junction nucleotides: 6. The CDR3 length is 13 residues. Germline CDR1 ENHRY, CDR2 SYGVKD. The CDR3 DNA is TGTGCCATCAGCGAAGACAGGGCGTATGGCTACACCTTC. This sequence encodes CAISEDRAYGYTF.

This clone came up a few times. The V call is TRBV7-9, the J call TRBJ2-1, with TRBD2 matching 13 bases. From germline, CDR1 is SEHNR and CDR2 FQNEAQ (reference sequence). The CDR3 extends over 17 amino acids. V lost 3 bases, J lost 7 bases, and 9 bases stayed unmatched. CDR3 nucleotides: TGTGCCAGCAGCTTGTTACTAGCGGGGGGGCGAAAGAATGAGCAGTTCTTC. Translation: CASSLLLAGGRKNEQFF.

The chain employs TRBV19 and TRBJ2-1; maybe TRBD2 (6 bases). Looked up from germline, CDR1 is LNHDA and CDR2 is SQIVND (reference sequence). The CDR3 extends over 15 amino acids. Trimming cost V 9 bases and J 2 bases, with 17 bases left between them. This chain's CDR3 is CASQTSIGTYNEQFF. The DNA of the CDR3 is TGTGCCAGCCAAACTAGCATCGGCACCTACAATGAGCAGTTCTTC. Full variable domain (outside the CDR3, taken from reference TRBV19 and TRBJ2-1): DGGITQSPKYLFRKEGQNVTLSCEQNLNHDAMYWYRQDPGQGLRLIYYSQIVNDFQKGDIAEGYSVSREKKESFPLTVTSAQKNPTAFYLCASQTSIGTYNEQFFGPGTRLTVL.

The chain recombines TRBV29-1 with TRBJ1-2; 9 positions match TRBD1. The CDR3 consists of 15 residues. The germline gives CDR1 SQVTM, CDR2 ANQGSEA. With V trimmed by 4 bases and J by 5 bases, 11 bases remained unmatched. The chain's CDR3 is CSVAHETGGKYGYTF. As DNA, the CDR3 is TGCAGCGTTGCACACGAGACAGGGGGAAAATATGGCTACACCTTC.

The CDR3 sequence is CASSFLGGAPTGELFF. The CDR3, as DNA: TGTGCCAGCAGCTTTTTGGGGGGGGCTCCGACCGGGGAGCTGTTTTTT. This chain uses TRBV7-9 with TRBJ2-2; possible D gene TRBD2, 7 bases. In germline, CDR1 is SEHNR, CDR2 FQNEAQ (reference sequence). V lost 3 bases and J 5 bases, leaving 16 bases between the germline ends. This CDR3 spans 16 amino acids.

V and J are TRBV6-5 and TRBJ1-2; possibly TRBD1 for D (6 bases). Germline V gene lookup returns CDR1 MNHEY and CDR2 SVGAGI. The CDR3 contains 14 residues. Trimming removed 4 bases at V and 5 bases at J, with 14 bases between. CDR3 coding DNA: TGTGCCAGCAGTTGGGGGCGGGGGACATATGGCTACACCTTC. It yields the protein CASSWGRGTYGYTF.

The V gene is TRBV4-1, the J gene TRBJ2-1; D call uncertain. Trimming stripped 1 base from V and 7 bases from J, with 11 bases between. The V gene's germline CDR1 is MGHRA and CDR2 YSYEKL. This CDR3 has 14 amino acids. CDR3 region: CASSQAHQANEQFF. The CDR3 DNA is TGCGCCAGCAGCCAAGCCCACCAAGCTAATGAGCAGTTCTTC.

The count of this clone is one. V usage is TRBV10-2 and J usage is TRBJ1-4; D uncertain. Trimming took 0 bases from V and 8 from J, leaving 10 bases between them. The CDR3 covers 14 residues. Per germline, CDR1 WSHSY and CDR2 SAAADI. The chain's CDR3 is CASSESQTPEKLFF. CDR3 bases: TGCGCCAGCAGTGAGTCACAGACACCCGAAAAACTGTTTTTT.

The chain's CDR3 is CSVLAGISYNEQFF. DNA for the CDR3: TGCAGCGTGCTAGCGGGGATTTCCTACAATGAGCAGTTCTTC. The chain combines TRBV29-1 with TRBJ2-1, with 9 nucleotides matching TRBD2. After removal of 6 bases from V and 1 base from J, the junction contained 4 bases not matched to a gene. The CDR3 consists of 14 residues. Germline CDR1 and CDR2: SQVTM and ANQGSEA.

The chain links TRBV9 to TRBJ2-2, with D possibly matching TRBD2 (5 bases). The germline V gene has CDR1 SGDLS and CDR2 YYNGEE. This CDR3 is 14 amino acids long. With 5 bases removed from V and 8 bases from J, the gap between germline ends came to 16 bases. The CDR3 sequence: CASSEGGRAGELFF. DNA of the CDR3: TGTGCCAGCAGTGAAGGTGGGAGAGCGGGGGAGCTGTTTTTT.

The chain recombines TRBV27 with TRBJ2-7; perhaps TRBD1 as D (6 bases). The V gene lost 3 bases and the J gene lost 0 bases, with 9 bases spanning the gap. CDR3 length: 14 amino acids. Per the germline V gene, CDR1 is MNHEY and CDR2 is SMNVEV (reference sequence). The DNA for the CDR3 is TGTGCCAGCAGTTTCAGGGGACGCTCCTACGAGCAGTACTTC. It translates to CASSFRGRSYEQYF.

V and J are TRBV11-3 and TRBJ2-1, with 7 bases fitting TRBD2. The CDR3 consists of 16 residues. The V gene end was trimmed by 1 base and the J gene end by 0 bases; junction bases not matched to a gene: 3. Germline lookup yields CDR1 SGHNT and CDR2 YENEEA. This CDR3 is CASSLGGGSSYNEQFF. CDR3 nucleotides: TGTGCCAGCAGCTTAGGGGGCGGGAGCTCCTACAATGAGCAGTTCTTC.

This clone has a handful of counts. The chain is built from TRBV6-1 and TRBJ1-2; weak D call: TRBD1 (5 bases). V lost 1 base and J 8 bases, leaving 17 bases between the germline ends. The CDR3 totals 15 residues. CDR1 and CDR2 (germline): MNHNS, SASEGT. This CDR3 is CASSEVGNAGSGYTF. The CDR3, as DNA: TGTGCCAGCAGTGAAGTAGGTAACGCAGGGTCCGGCTACACCTTC.

The chain uses TRBV7-6 and TRBJ2-7; D is possibly TRBD2 (6 bases). This CDR3 contains 15 residues. V was clipped by 3 bases and J by 0 bases, with 12 bases between them. Germline-derived CDR1 and CDR2 are SGHVS and FNYEAQ. The CDR3 sequence is CASSLGGALSYEQYF. CDR3 DNA: TGTGCCAGCAGCTTGGGCGGGGCGCTCTCCTACGAGCAGTACTTC.

CDR3 loop: CASSLGSGNQPQHF. The CDR3 bases are TGTGCCAGCAGCTTGGGCTCAGGGAATCAGCCCCAGCATTTT. This chain joins TRBV11-2 and TRBJ1-5, with D perhaps matching TRBD1 (5 bases). The length of the CDR3 is 14 residues. Germline assignment: CDR1 SGHAT and CDR2 FQNNGV. Trimming left V 3 bases short and J 4 bases short, with 10 bases between.

The chain has TRBV6-6 and TRBJ2-1; D possibly corresponds to TRBD2 (5 bases). The CDR3 loop spans 13 amino acids. Germline CDR1 is MNHNY and CDR2 is SVGAGI (reference sequence). Trimming removed 8 bases from V and 5 bases from J, with 13 bases in between. CDR3 region: CASLSGINNEQFF. In nucleotides, the CDR3 is TGTGCCAGCCTTTCGGGGATAAACAATGAGCAGTTCTTC.

This chain joins TRBV15 and TRBJ2-1, with D possibly being TRBD1 (6 bases). V lost 5 bases and J lost 2, with 16 bases in between. Germline assignment: CDR1 LNHNV and CDR2 YYDKDF (reference sequence). This CDR3 comprises 16 residues. CDR3 nucleotides: TGTGCCACCAGCTCTGGACAGCAACATACCTACAATGAGCAGTTCTTC. Translation: CATSSGQQHTYNEQFF.

The V and J genes are TRBV28 and TRBJ2-5; D might be TRBD1 (6 bases). Trimming cost V 1 base and J 5 bases, with 11 bases left between them. The CDR3 runs to 14 residues. CDR1 and CDR2 from the germline V gene are MDHEN and SYDVKM. The CDR3 nucleotides are TGTGCCAGCAGTTTATCCCCCAGGGGCGAGACCCAGTACTTC. This sequence encodes CASSLSPRGETQYF.